These 23 T cell receptor beta chains share one sample of origin, sequenced in a study of T cells in Graves' hyperthyroidism and ophthalmopathy. RNA transcripts served as the template for amplifying TCR beta CDR3 regions. The study used the HTBI primer set for a first-round RT-PCR of the TCR CDR3. Each CDR3 protein is one row after TCRdb ran MiXCR on the multiplex PCR reads. The table has 450,000 to 600,000 distinct CDR3 sequences, 12% to 15% seen once. Source material: blood. The receptors originated from a woman in her thirties or forties with Graves' hyperthyroidism.

This clonotype was seen at least ten times. The rearrangement joins TRBV14 to TRBJ2-6; 7 bases align to TRBD1. The germline CDR1 and CDR2 sequences are SGHDN and FVKESK. The ends lost 3 bases at V and 2 bases at J; junction bases unmatched: 13. The CDR3 has 19 amino acids. This CDR3 is CASSHSGTDLFPGANVLTF. For the CDR3, the DNA is TGTGCCAGCAGCCATTCCGGGACAGACCTGTTCCCTGGGGCCAACGTCCTGACTTTC.

This clonotype was seen ten or more times. J is TRBJ1-1 and V is TRBV5-1, with a possible D match to TRBD1 (6 bases). In germline, CDR1 is SGHRS, CDR2 YFSETQ. V lost 4 bases to trimming and J lost 1 base, with 11 bases between them. The CDR3 consists of 14 residues. CDR3 sequence: CASSLQTGNTEAFF. In DNA form, the CDR3 reads TGCGCCAGCAGCCTACAGACAGGGAACACTGAAGCTTTCTTT.

This clonotype was observed a few times. The chain employs TRBV11-2 and TRBJ2-7, with 10 bases matching TRBD1. The CDR3 consists of 18 residues. V lost 2 bases to trimming and J lost 0 bases; unmatched junction nucleotides: 10. Germline V lookup: CDR1 SGHAT, CDR2 FQNNGV. CDR3 DNA: TGTGCCAGCAGCTTACACCTAGATCGGACAGGGGGCTCCTACGAGCAGTACTTC. Protein: CASSLHLDRTGGSYEQYF. Full variable domain (remainder filled in from reference TRBV11-2 and TRBJ2-7): EAGVAQSPRYKIIEKRQSVAFWCNPISGHATLYWYQQILGQGPKLLIQFQNNGVVDDSQLPKDRFSAERLKGVDSTLKIQPAKLEDSAVYLCASSLHLDRTGGSYEQYFGPGTRLTVT.

This clonotype appeared many times. This rearrangement joins TRBV30 to TRBJ2-7, with D possibly matching TRBD1 (6 bases). In germline, CDR1 is GTSNPN, CDR2 SVGIG (reference sequence). CDR3 size: 11 residues. As DNA, the CDR3 is TGTGCATGGGGGCAGGGTTACGAGCAGTACTTC. Translated: CAWGQGYEQYF.

This clonotype was seen at least ten times. The chain employs TRBV28 and TRBJ2-5; TRBD1 agrees at 10 bases. The CDR3 length is 18 residues. Losses at the gene ends were 4 bases for V and 2 bases for J; bases not matched to a gene: 13. Germline CDR1 is MDHEN and CDR2 is SYDVKM. As DNA, the CDR3 is TGTGCCAGCAGTTACCCGGGACAGGGGTTGCGGGTACAAGAGACCCAGTACTTC. Protein product: CASSYPGQGLRVQETQYF.

This chain connects TRBV5-6 to TRBJ2-7, with unresolved D. Looked up from germline, CDR1 is SGHDT and CDR2 is YYEEEE. This CDR3 spans 15 amino acids. V lost 2 bases and J 3 bases, leaving 15 bases between the germline ends. The chain's CDR3 is CASSLGNTQLYEQYF. For the CDR3, the DNA is TGTGCCAGCAGCTTAGGGAACACACAACTCTACGAGCAGTACTTC.

V is TRBV5-1 and J is TRBJ1-4; 11 nucleotides match TRBD1. The germline CDR1 and CDR2 sequences are SGHRS and YFSETQ. This CDR3 spans 16 amino acids. Trimming at V came to 0 bases and at J to 7 bases, leaving 5 bases not matched to a gene. In nucleotides, the CDR3 is TGCGCCAGCAGCTTGGAGGGACAGGGGGGCGGTGAAAAACTGTTTTTT. Amino acids: CASSLEGQGGGEKLFF.

The rearrangement links TRBV10-2 to TRBJ2-3, with 13 nucleotides matching TRBD2. Per the germline V gene, CDR1 is WSHSY and CDR2 is SAAADI. V trimming: 9 bases; J trimming: 5 bases; junction bases outside the gene matches: 8. This CDR3 is 15 amino acids long. The CDR3: CASTSGRAGRDTQYF. CDR3 nucleotides: TGCGCCAGTACTAGCGGGAGGGCCGGTCGAGATACGCAGTATTTT.

This clonotype occurred a few times. This chain joins TRBV30 and TRBJ2-3; D remains unclear. There are 14 residues in the CDR3. V lost 2 bases, J lost 0 bases, and 9 bases lay in between. Germline-derived CDR1 and CDR2 are GTSNPN and SVGIG (reference sequence). The CDR3 DNA sequence: TGTGCCTGGAGTAGTTTCCGTAGCACAGATACGCAGTATTTT. It translates to CAWSSFRSTDTQYF.

This clonotype was detected a few times. The rearrangement uses TRBV19 and TRBJ2-6; no definite D call. V was pared by 11 bases and J by 0 bases, with 8 bases between. The CDR3 runs 13 residues. Germline loops: CDR1 LNHDA, CDR2 SQIVND (reference sequence). CDR3 residues: CASGVSGANVLTF. The CDR3 DNA reads TGTGCCTCTGGCGTCTCTGGGGCCAACGTCCTGACTTTC.

This clonotype was seen a handful of times. This chain uses TRBV6-8 with TRBJ2-2, with 9 bases aligning to TRBD1. Germline loops: CDR1 MNHGY, CDR2 SAAAGT. This CDR3 region has 16 residues. The J segment lost 0 bases and the V segment lost 5 bases, leaving 4 bases of the junction unmatched. CDR3 region: CASSARDRANTGELFF. The CDR3 DNA sequence: TGTGCCAGCAGTGCCAGGGACAGGGCGAACACCGGGGAGCTGTTTTTT.

This clonotype showed up many times. This sequence joins TRBV3-1 and TRBJ1-5, with D hard to call. This CDR3 comprises 14 residues. The germline V gene has CDR1 LGHDT and CDR2 YNNKEL (reference sequence). The V end was cut by 4 bases, the J end by 2 bases, with 9 bases between. The CDR3 spells CASSRASGNQPQHF. For the CDR3, the DNA is TGTGCCAGCAGCCGGGCCAGTGGCAATCAGCCCCAGCATTTT.

The table lists this clonotype with many counts. The chain has TRBV10-3 and TRBJ1-1; 8 bases align to TRBD1. Trimming cost V 4 bases and J 6 bases; bases outside gene matches: 4. CDR1 ENHRY and CDR2 SYGVKD come from the germline V gene. The CDR3 is 13 amino acids. CDR3 amino acids: CAISGRGPSEAFF. CDR3 DNA sequence: TGTGCCATCAGTGGCAGGGGGCCGTCTGAAGCTTTCTTT.

This clonotype was picked up many times. The V call is TRBV11-2, the J call TRBJ1-1; unclear D gene. The CDR3 is 15 residues long. The germline gives CDR1 SGHAT, CDR2 FQNNGV. Trimming stripped 2 bases from V and 0 bases from J, with 10 bases between. DNA of the CDR3: TGTGCCAGCAGCTTAAACCAGGATGTGAACACTGAAGCTTTCTTT. Its protein product is CASSLNQDVNTEAFF.

This chain connects TRBV28 to TRBJ2-3, with unresolved D. Germline V gene lookup returns CDR1 MDHEN and CDR2 SYDVKM. V lost 3 bases and J lost 2, with 9 bases in between. The CDR3 is 14 amino acids. CDR3 sequence (DNA): TGTGCCAGCAGTTTCGTTCTATCCACAGATACGCAGTATTTT. It yields the protein CASSFVLSTDTQYF.

This clonotype was observed many times. The V and J genes are TRBV11-2 and TRBJ1-5; D perhaps matches TRBD1 (5 bases). The germline V gene has CDR1 SGHAT and CDR2 FQNNGV. The V gene lost 5 bases and the J gene lost 0 bases, with 11 bases spanning the gap. The CDR3 is made up of 15 amino acids. CDR3 bases: TGTGCCAGCAGCCCAGGGCAGTATAGCAATCAGCCCCAGCATTTT. This codes for CASSPGQYSNQPQHF.

On this clonotype: Just one base apart from a much larger clone, this may be a read error. The chain links TRBV6-1 to TRBJ2-3; a possible D gene is TRBD2 (6 bases). Germline V gene data show CDR1 as MNHNS and CDR2 as SASEGT. V was pared by 6 bases and J by 5 bases, with 12 bases between. This CDR3 comprises 13 residues. CDR3 DNA sequence: TGTGCCAGCAGCCAGTGGGGGGTAGATACGCAGTATTTT. The encoded protein is CASSQWGVDTQYF.

The chain links TRBV24-1 to TRBJ2-3; the D is unclear. This CDR3 spans 13 amino acids. CDR1 KGHDR and CDR2 SFDVKD come from the germline V gene. Deletions cut 4 bases from V and 3 bases from J, with 7 bases between. CDR3 sequence reads: CATSDLRTDTQYF. Here the CDR3 DNA reads TGTGCCACCAGTGACCTAAGAACAGATACGCAGTATTTT.

This clonotype was counted at least ten times. The rearrangement uses TRBV28 and TRBJ2-2; D may be TRBD1 (5 bases). The CDR3 sequence is 15 residues long. V was cut by 7 bases and J by 4 bases, with 16 bases left in between. Germline lookup yields CDR1 MDHEN and CDR2 SYDVKM. The CDR3 region is CASTAEVRGTGELFF. The DNA of the CDR3 is TGTGCCAGCACTGCAGAAGTAAGGGGCACCGGGGAGCTGTTTTTT.

This clonotype was detected a few times. CDR3 coding DNA: TGTGCCAGCAGCCAAGGTGCCCACGCCTACGAGCAGTACTTC. Its protein product is CASSQGAHAYEQYF. The chain couples TRBV3-1 to TRBJ2-7; D is ambiguous. With 1 base removed from V and 2 bases from J, the gap between germline ends came to 9 bases. CDR1 is LGHDT, CDR2 YNNKEL, per germline (reference sequence). The CDR3 is 14 residues long.

Many counts were recorded for this clonotype. The rearrangement uses TRBV2 and TRBJ2-1; D gene ambiguous. CDR1 SNHLY and CDR2 FYNNEI come from the germline V gene. There are 15 residues in the CDR3. The V end was cut by 3 bases, the J end by 7 bases, with 16 bases between. The CDR3 spells CASSDFAAQGNEQFF. Here the CDR3 DNA reads TGTGCCAGCAGTGATTTCGCGGCCCAAGGAAATGAGCAGTTCTTC.

The chain has TRBV6-4 and TRBJ1-5, with D maybe TRBD1 (6 bases). This CDR3 has 15 residues. Germline values: CDR1 MRHNA, CDR2 SNTAGT. Trimming took 5 bases from V and 5 from J, leaving 16 bases between them. CDR3 protein: CASSYLVQGYQPQHF. The CDR3 nucleotides read TGTGCCAGCAGTTATTTGGTTCAGGGGTATCAGCCCCAGCATTTT.

A remark on this clonotype: Since a much larger clone is just one base distant, this may be a read error. V gene TRBV20-1 combines with J gene TRBJ2-3; D may be TRBD1 or TRBD2 (5 bases each). Germline V gives CDR1 DFQATT, CDR2 SNEGSKA (reference sequence). The V and J ends lost 5 bases and 4 bases respectively, with 13 bases between them. This CDR3 is 13 amino acids long. In nucleotides, the CDR3 is TGCAGTGCTGCCCGGGGCTTACCAGATACGCAGTATTTT. Translating it yields CSAARGLPDTQYF.